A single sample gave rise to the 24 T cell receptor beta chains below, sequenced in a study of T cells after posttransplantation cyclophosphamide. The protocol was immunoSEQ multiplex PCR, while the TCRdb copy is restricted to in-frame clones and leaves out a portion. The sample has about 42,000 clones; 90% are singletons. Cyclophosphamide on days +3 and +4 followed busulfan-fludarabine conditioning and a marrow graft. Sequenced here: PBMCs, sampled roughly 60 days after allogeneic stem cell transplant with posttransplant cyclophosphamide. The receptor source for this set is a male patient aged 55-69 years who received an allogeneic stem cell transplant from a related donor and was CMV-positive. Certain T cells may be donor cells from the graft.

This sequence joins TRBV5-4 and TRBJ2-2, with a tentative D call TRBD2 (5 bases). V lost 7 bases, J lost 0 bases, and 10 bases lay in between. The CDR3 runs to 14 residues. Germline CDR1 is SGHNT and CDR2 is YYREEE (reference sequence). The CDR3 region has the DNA TGTGCCAGCGCGGCGGAGGCGAACACCGGGGAGCTGTTTTTT. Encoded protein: CASAAEANTGELFF.

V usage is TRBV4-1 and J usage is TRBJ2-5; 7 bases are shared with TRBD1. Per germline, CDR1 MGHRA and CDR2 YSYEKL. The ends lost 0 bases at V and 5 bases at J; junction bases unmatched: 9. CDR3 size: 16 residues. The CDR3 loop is CASSQDVTGPLETQYF. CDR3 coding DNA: TGCGCCAGCAGCCAAGACGTGACAGGGCCTCTGGAGACCCAGTACTTC.

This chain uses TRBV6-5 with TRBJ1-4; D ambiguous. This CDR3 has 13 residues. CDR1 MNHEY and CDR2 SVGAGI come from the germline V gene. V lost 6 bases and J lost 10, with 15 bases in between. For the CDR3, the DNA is TGTGCCAGCAGCGCAGAGGTAGGAGGAAAACTGTTTTTT. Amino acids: CASSAEVGGKLFF.

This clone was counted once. The CDR3 DNA follows: TGTGCCAGCAGTGAAACTCTCGGGGGGGGGTACAATGAGCAGTTCTTC. The encoded protein is CASSETLGGGYNEQFF. The genes are TRBV6-1 and TRBJ2-1; 8 bases fit TRBD2. CDR1 and CDR2 from the germline V gene are MNHNS and SASEGT. Trimming cost V 2 bases and J 4 bases; bases outside gene matches: 7. The CDR3 sequence is 16 residues long.

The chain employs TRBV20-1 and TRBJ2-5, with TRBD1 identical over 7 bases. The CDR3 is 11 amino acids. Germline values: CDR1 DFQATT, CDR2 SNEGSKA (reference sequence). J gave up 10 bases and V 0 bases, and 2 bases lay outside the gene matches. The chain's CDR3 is CSARDQGDQYF. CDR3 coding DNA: TGCAGTGCTAGAGATCAGGGGGACCAGTACTTC.

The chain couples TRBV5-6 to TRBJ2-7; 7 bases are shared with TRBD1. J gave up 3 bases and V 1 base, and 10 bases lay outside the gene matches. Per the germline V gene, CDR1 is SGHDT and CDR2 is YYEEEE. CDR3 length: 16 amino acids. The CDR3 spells CASSLISKQGVYEQYF. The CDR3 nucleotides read TGTGCCAGCAGCTTGATCTCCAAGCAGGGGGTCTACGAGCAGTACTTC.

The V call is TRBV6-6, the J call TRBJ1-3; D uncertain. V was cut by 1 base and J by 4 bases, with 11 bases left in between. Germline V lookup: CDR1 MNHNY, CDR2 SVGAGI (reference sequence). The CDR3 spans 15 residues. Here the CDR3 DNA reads TGTGCCAGCAGTTACTTGACTCCCGGGGGAAACACCATATATTTT. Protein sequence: CASSYLTPGGNTIYF.

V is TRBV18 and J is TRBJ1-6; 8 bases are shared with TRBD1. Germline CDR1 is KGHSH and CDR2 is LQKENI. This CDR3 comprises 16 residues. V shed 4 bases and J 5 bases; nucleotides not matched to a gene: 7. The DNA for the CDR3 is TGTGCCAGCTCACGATTGACAGGGGCTAATAATTCACCCCTCCACTTT. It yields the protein CASSRLTGANNSPLHF. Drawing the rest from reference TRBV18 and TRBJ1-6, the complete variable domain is NAGVMQNPRHLVRRRGQEARLRCSPMKGHSHVYWYRQLPEEGLKFMVYLQKENIIDESGMPKERFSAEFPKEGPSILRIQQVVRGDSAAYFCASSRLTGANNSPLHFGNGTRLTVT.

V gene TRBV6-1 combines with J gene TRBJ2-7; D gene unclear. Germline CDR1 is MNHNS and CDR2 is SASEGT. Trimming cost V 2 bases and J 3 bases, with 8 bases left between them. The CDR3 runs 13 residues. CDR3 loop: CASSERPDYEQYV. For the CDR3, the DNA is TGTGCCAGCAGTGAACGGCCAGACTACGAGCAGTACGTC.

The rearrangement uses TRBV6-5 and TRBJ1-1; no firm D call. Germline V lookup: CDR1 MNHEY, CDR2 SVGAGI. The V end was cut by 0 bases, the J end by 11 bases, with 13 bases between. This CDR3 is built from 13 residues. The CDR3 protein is CASSYSTESGAFF. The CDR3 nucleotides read TGTGCCAGCAGTTACTCGACCGAGAGCGGGGCTTTCTTT.

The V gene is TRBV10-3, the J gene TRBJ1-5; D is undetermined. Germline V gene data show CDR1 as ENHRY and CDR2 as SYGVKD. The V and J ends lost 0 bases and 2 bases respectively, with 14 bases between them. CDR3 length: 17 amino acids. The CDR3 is CAISESLNLVGNQPQHF. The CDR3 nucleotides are TGTGCCATCAGTGAGTCGCTAAATCTGGTTGGCAATCAGCCCCAGCATTTT.

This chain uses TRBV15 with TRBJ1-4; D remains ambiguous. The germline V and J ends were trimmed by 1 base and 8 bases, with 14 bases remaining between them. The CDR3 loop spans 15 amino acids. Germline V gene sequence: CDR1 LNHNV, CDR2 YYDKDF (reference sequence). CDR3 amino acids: CATSRVQDTGEKLFF. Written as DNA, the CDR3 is TGTGCCACCAGCAGAGTTCAGGATACGGGGGAAAAACTGTTTTTT.

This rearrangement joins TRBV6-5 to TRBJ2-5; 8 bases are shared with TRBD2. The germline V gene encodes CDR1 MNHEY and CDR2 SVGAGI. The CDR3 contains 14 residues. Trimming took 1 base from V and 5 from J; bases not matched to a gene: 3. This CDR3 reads CASSYWTSTETQYF. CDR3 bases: TGTGCCAGCAGTTACTGGACTAGCACCGAGACCCAGTACTTC.

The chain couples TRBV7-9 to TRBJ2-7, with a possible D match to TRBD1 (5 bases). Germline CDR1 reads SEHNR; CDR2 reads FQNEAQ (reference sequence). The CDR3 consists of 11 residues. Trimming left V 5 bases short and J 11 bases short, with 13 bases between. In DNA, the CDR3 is TGTGCCAGCAGCATAGGAGACAGTGAGTACGTC. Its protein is CASSIGDSEYV.

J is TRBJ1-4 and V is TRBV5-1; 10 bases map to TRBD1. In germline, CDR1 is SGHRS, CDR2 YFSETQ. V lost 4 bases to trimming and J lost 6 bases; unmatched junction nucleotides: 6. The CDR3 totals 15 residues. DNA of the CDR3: TGCGCCAGCAGCGTGTCCGGGACAGGGGATGAAAAACTGTTTTTT. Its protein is CASSVSGTGDEKLFF.

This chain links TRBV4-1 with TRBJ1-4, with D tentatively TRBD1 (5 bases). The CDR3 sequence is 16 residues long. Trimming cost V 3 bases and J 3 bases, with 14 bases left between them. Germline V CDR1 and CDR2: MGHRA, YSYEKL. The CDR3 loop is CASSQRGGGANEKLFF. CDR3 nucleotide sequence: TGCGCCAGCAGCCAGCGGGGTGGGGGTGCTAATGAAAAACTGTTTTTT.

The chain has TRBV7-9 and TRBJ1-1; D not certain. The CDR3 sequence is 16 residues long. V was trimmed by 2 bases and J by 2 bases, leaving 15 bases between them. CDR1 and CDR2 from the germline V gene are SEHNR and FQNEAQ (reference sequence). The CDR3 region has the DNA TGTGCCAGCAGCTTATTGGGCAGTCCTCTCAACACTGAAGCTTTCTTT. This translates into CASSLLGSPLNTEAFF. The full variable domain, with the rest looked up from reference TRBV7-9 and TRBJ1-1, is DTGVSQNPRHKITKRGQNVTFRCDPISEHNRLYWYRQTLGQGPEFLTYFQNEAQLEKSRLLSDRFSAERPKGSFSTLEIQRTEQGDSAMYLCASSLLGSPLNTEAFFGQGTRLTVV.

In DNA, the CDR3 is TGTGCTAGTGGTCCCCCGGCGGGCACCGGGGAGCTGTTTTTT. This gives the protein CASGPPAGTGELFF. The chain links TRBV12-5 to TRBJ2-2, with a tentative D call TRBD2 (5 bases). Trimming took off 5 bases at V and 4 bases at J, with 11 bases between the two ends. The CDR3 has 14 amino acids. In germline, CDR1 is LGHNT, CDR2 FRNRAP.

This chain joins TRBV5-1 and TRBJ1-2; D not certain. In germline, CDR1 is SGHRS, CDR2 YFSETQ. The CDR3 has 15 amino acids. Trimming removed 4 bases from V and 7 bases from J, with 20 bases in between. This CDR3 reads CASSPEGSPLGGYTF. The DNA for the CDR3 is TGCGCCAGCAGCCCCGAGGGTAGCCCCCTGGGTGGCTACACCTTC. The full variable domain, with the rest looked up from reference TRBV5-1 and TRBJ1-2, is KAGVTQTPRYLIKTRGQQVTLSCSPISGHRSVSWYQQTPGQGLQFLFEYFSETQRNKGNFPGRFSGRQFSNSRSEMNVSTLELGDSALYLCASSPEGSPLGGYTFGSGTRLTVV.

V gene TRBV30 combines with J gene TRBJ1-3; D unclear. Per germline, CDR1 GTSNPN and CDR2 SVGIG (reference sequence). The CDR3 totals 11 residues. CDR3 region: CVSENGNTIYF. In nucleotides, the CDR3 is TGTGTCTCGGAGAATGGAAACACCATATATTTT.

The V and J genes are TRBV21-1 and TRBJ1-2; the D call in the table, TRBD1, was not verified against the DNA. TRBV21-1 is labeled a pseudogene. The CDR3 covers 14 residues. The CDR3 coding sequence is TGTGCCAGCAGCCCCCCGGGACAGACGTGGGGCTACACCTTC. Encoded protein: CASSPPGQTWGYTF.

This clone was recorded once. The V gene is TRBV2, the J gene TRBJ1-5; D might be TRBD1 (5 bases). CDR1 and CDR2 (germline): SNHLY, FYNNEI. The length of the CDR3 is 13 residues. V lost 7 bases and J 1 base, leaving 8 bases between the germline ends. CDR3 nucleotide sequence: TGTGCCAGCAAAGGGGAAAGCAATCAGCCCCAGCATTTT. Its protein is CASKGESNQPQHF.

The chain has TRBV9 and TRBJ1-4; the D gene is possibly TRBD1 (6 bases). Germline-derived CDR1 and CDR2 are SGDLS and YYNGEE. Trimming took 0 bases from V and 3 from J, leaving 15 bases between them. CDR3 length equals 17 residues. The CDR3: CASSVATGGEPNEKLFF. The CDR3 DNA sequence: TGTGCCAGCAGCGTAGCGACAGGTGGGGAACCTAATGAAAAACTGTTTTTT.

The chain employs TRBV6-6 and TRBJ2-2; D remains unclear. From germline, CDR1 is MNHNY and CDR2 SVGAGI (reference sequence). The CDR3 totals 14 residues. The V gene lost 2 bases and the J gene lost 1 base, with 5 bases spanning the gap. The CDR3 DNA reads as TGTGCCAGCAGTTACGACTTGAACACCGGGGAGCTGTTTTTT. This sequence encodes CASSYDLNTGELFF.